This T cell receptor (beta chain) was sequenced in a study of siplizumab effects on memory and regulatory T cells (dated 2019 in TCRdb). Concerning the study at large: The study looked at the effect of siplizumab, an anti-CD2 antibody, on alloreactive T-cell subsets in allogeneic mixed lymphocyte reactions made from human PBMCs. Study-level results and caveats: Unstimulated naive T cells appeared more diverse than memory T cells, and naive cells seemed to contribute substantially to the alloresponse. About 80-96% of proliferating CD4+ or CD8+ clones could not be given a naive or memory phenotype. Sequences below about 10^-5 frequency were poorly captured, so only a minor fraction of alloreactive clones could be mapped to unstimulated subsets. The cumulative frequency of alloreactive sequences traceable to unstimulated CD4+ memory T cells was significantly reduced by siplizumab. Among mappable alloreactive CD4+ clones, the Treg-derived fraction averaged approximately 66% with siplizumab versus around 27% in control reactions. No functional confirmation was obtained for the suppressive function of proliferating Tregs from siplizumab cultures.

Turning to this clone: No antigen is known for it. No much larger clone is present one base from it, and per-base qualities are unavailable.

Clipping removes 4 bases from V and 2 bases from J, with 5 as the unmatched junction base count. The CDR3, cysteine through phenylalanine, is 15 amino acids long. Just the 45-base CDR3 DNA is kept, in frame starting at base 1. Sequences LNHDA (CDR1) and SQIVND (CDR2) are obtained from the germline V gene (reference sequence). Additional sequencing covered unstimulated subsets from three donor pairs, namely CD8+ effector memory, CD4+ naive, CD8+ TEMRA, CD4+ memory and CD8+ naive. Sorted unstimulated T cells and proliferating T cells recovered from mixed lymphocyte reactions were subjected to TCRbeta CDR3 sequencing. Fresh whole blood from 9 to 10 HLA-typed healthy donors served as the source for isolating PBMCs. Libraries were built with the immunoSEQ multiplex PCR assay. The deep sequencing platform assayed around 94,000 TCR templates per sample. Genomic DNA extracted from sorted T cells was used for TCRbeta CDR3 sequencing. In the paper's pipeline: The R programming language was used for clonal analysis of the TCRbeta CDR3 data. Comparing unstimulated samples against CFSE-low samples taken after the reaction was how alloreactive CD4+ and CD8+ clones were defined. By matching sequences to the repertoires of sorted unstimulated Treg and non-Treg cells, each alloreactive CD4+ clone was assigned a regulatory or non-regulatory origin. This is the immuneACCESS table as TCRdb keeps it, with only in-frame sequences that have V and J called. A part of the clones is gone; compared with another copy, unresolved V genes explain less than half, and the rest is unexplained. V and J calls and clone size are those listed in that table; D and trimming were worked out from the DNA. Within this sample are about 91,000 clones, with roughly 96% of them counted one time only. The ten largest clones represent 0.031% of the sample.

The sequenced sample was naive CD4+ T cells sorted from blood. Sample cell subset or site, as interpreted from the label and publication: unstimulated naive T cells. This receptor was taken from a human donor in good health. The receptor chain draws on TRBV19 and TRBJ2-3, with 8 middle bases fitting TRBD1. The CDR3: CASSKGDRTTDTQYF. The nucleotides read TGTGCCAGTAGTAAGGGGGACAGGACCACAGATACGCAGTATTTT.